These 3 T cell receptor beta chains share one sample of origin, sequenced in a study of cytomegalovirus exposure and HLA in healthy donors. PCR involved 60 Vbeta and 13 Jbeta primers. Profiled with immunoSEQ multiplex PCR; TCRdb holds only in-frame clones, not every one. Of about 180,000 clones detected, 75% appear once; the ten largest clones hold about 2.7%. The material sequenced was PBMCs. The origin of the receptors is a male donor in good health and CMV-seronegative.

The chain combines TRBV28 with TRBJ2-3; D may be TRBD2 (5 bases). This CDR3 is 17 amino acids long. Germline values: CDR1 MDHEN, CDR2 SYDVKM. V was trimmed by 3 bases and J by 6 bases, leaving 22 bases between them. CDR3 coding DNA: TGTGCCAGCAGTTTCATCGGGTTGGCTAGCTTAGACGATACGCAGTATTTT. This encodes CASSFIGLASLDDTQYF.

This chain connects TRBV29-1 to TRBJ2-3; the match to TRBD1 covers 7 bases. With V trimmed by 3 bases and J by 4 bases, 1 base remained unmatched. Germline lookup yields CDR1 SQVTM and CDR2 ANQGSEA. This CDR3 has 12 residues. In DNA, the CDR3 is TGCAGCGTTGACCAGGGGGCAGATACGCAGTATTTT. Translation gives CSVDQGADTQYF.

Concerning this clone: Its ends do not fully match the called genes, so a read error is possible. In the same sample, other DNA sequences code for this CDR3. The gene calls are TRBV6-1 and TRBJ2-3; TRBD1 is a possible D gene (6 bases). Germline loops: CDR1 MNHNS, CDR2 SASEGT. CDR3 length equals 20 residues. CDR3 amino acids: CASSANRDTHTYLSTDTQYF. The CDR3 DNA reads TGTGCCAGCAGTGCCAACCGGGACACTCATACCTACCTCAGCACAGATACGCAATATTTT.